These 28 T cell receptor beta chains were all obtained from the same sample, sequenced in a study of CD8+ T cells in alopecia areata. RNA extraction was followed by reverse transcription into cDNA, which acted as the sequencing template. Assay: immunoSEQ multiplex PCR; the TCRdb copy retains only in-frame clones and omits some. The sample lists about 110,000 clones, none appearing once, the ten largest making up around a fifth. The sample taken for sequencing was lesional skin. Source of these receptors: a C3H/HeJ mouse with alopecia areata. This line is of MHC haplotype H2-k.

On this clone itself: Germline and genes: mouse. The read terminates 4 residues ahead of where the CDR3 ends, so the germline J gene completes it. The J gene is TRBJ2-3, the V gene TRBV1; the D gene is possibly TRBD2 (6 bases). V was trimmed by 0 bases and J by 0 bases, leaving 13 bases between them. Germline V lookup: CDR1 NSQYPW, CDR2 LRSPGD (reference sequence). The CDR3 is 17 amino acids. Incomplete CDR3 DNA: TGCACCTGCAGTGCAGATCTAAAGTGGGGGAGTGCAGAA. Protein: CTCSADLKWGSAE. The full CDR3 is CTCSADLKWGSAETLYF.

This clone was detected a few times. The genes and germline here are from mouse. Sequencing ends 4 residues short of the CDR3 end; the germline J gene provides the rest. J is TRBJ2-5 and V is TRBV5, with 12 bases fitting TRBD1. The germline V gene has CDR1 LGHNA and CDR2 YNLKQL (reference sequence). This CDR3 is built from 16 residues. The CDR3 loop reads CASSHMGQGALDTQYF. CDR3 bases read: TGTGCCAGCAGCCACATGGGACAGGGGGCGCTTGAC.

As regards this clone: Genes here carry mouse names. The sequenced fragment ends 4 residues before the CDR3 boundary, so the rest is inferred from the germline J gene. V gene TRBV13-1 combines with J gene TRBJ1-4; TRBD1 might be the D (6 bases). Trimming left V 2 bases short and J 3 bases short, with 8 bases between. This CDR3 region has 14 residues. Germline CDR1 is NSHNY and CDR2 is SYGAGN. The CDR3 bases that were read are TGTGCCAGCAGTGAATGGGACACCAACGAA. Its protein product is CASSEWDTNE. The whole CDR3 protein is CASSEWDTNERLFF.

With respect to this clone: Gene names follow the mouse nomenclature. The CDR3 goes on 4 residues after the read ends, and that part is filled in from the germline J gene. The genes are TRBV13-3 and TRBJ1-1; TRBD1 matches at 9 bases. With V trimmed by 7 bases and J by 1 base, 2 bases remained unmatched. Germline V CDR1 and CDR2: NNHDY, SYVADS. The CDR3 sequence is 13 residues long. The CDR3 sequence is CASLDRGNTEVFF. The DNA read from the CDR3 is TGTGCCAGCCTGGACAGGGGGAACACA.

This clone occurred many times. Gene names refer to mouse genes. Sequencing ends 4 residues short of the CDR3 end; the germline J gene provides the rest. The chain links TRBV13-3 to TRBJ1-2, with 11 nucleotides matching TRBD1. J gave up 0 bases and V 4 bases, and 5 bases lay outside the gene matches. Germline V lookup: CDR1 NNHDY, CDR2 SYVADS. The CDR3 is made up of 16 amino acids. Partial CDR3 DNA: TGTGCCAGCAGTCCACCGGGACAGGGGGCAAACTCC. Its translation is CASSPPGQGANS. The whole CDR3 protein reads CASSPPGQGANSDYTF.

This clone appeared a few times. Any gene name here is a mouse gene name. The sequence runs out 4 residues before the end of the CDR3; the remainder is reconstructed from the germline J gene. This sequence joins TRBV16 and TRBJ2-3, with D tentatively TRBD2 (7 bases). The length of the CDR3 is 16 residues. The V end lost 5 bases, the J end lost 0 bases, and 15 bases lay between the germline ends. The germline CDR1 and CDR2 sequences are SGHSA and FRNQAP. The CDR3 protein is CASSPEGGNSAETLYF. CDR3 DNA, as far as it was read: TGTGCAAGCAGCCCGGAGGGGGGCAATAGTGCAGAA.

With respect to this clone: Gene labels here are mouse ones. The read stops 4 residues short of the end of the CDR3; the missing end is completed from the germline J gene. This chain joins TRBV13-3 and TRBJ2-3, with 9 bases lining up with TRBD2. Germline-derived CDR1 and CDR2 are NNHDY and SYVADS. The length of the CDR3 is 17 residues. After removal of 0 bases from V and 0 bases from J, the junction contained 5 bases not matched to a gene. Incomplete CDR3 DNA: TGTGCCAGCAGTGATGCAGTGGGACTGGGTAGTGCAGAA. The encoded protein is CASSDAVGLGSAE. The entire CDR3 reads CASSDAVGLGSAETLYF.

In regard to this clone: The genes and germline here are from mouse. Read sequence stops 4 residues before the CDR3 end, and the germline J gene provides the missing end. The V gene is TRBV13-3, the J gene TRBJ2-2; tentative D call: TRBD2 (7 bases). Germline CDR1 and CDR2: NNHDY and SYVADS. The CDR3 is made up of 14 amino acids. Trimming shortened V by 5 bases and J by 2 bases, and 10 bases separated the two germline ends. CDR3 DNA (partial): TGTGCCAGCAGGAGGGGGGGGAACACCGGG. Translating it yields CASRRGGNTG. The full-length CDR3 reads as CASRRGGNTGQLYF.

This clone was seen a few times. Gene names are the mouse ones. The read terminates 4 residues ahead of where the CDR3 ends, so the germline J gene completes it. The genes are TRBV13-3 and TRBJ2-7, with 8 bases matching TRBD2. The CDR3 is 15 amino acids. Germline V lookup: CDR1 NNHDY, CDR2 SYVADS. V was clipped by 0 bases and J by 3 bases; unmatched bases: 5. CDR3 region: CASSDGGGGVYEQYF. Incomplete CDR3 DNA: TGTGCCAGCAGTGATGGAGGGGGGGGCGTCTAT.

Remarks on this clone: Germline and genes: mouse. The sequence runs out 4 residues before the end of the CDR3; the remainder is reconstructed from the germline J gene. This chain links TRBV13-2 with TRBJ2-3, with 8 nucleotides matching TRBD2. V shed 0 bases and J 3 bases; nucleotides not matched to a gene: 6. CDR1 NNHNN and CDR2 SYGAGS come from the germline V gene (reference sequence). This CDR3 spans 16 amino acids. Partial CDR3 DNA: TGTGCCAGCGGTGATGCGGGGGGGCGCGCGGCAGAA. Amino acids: CASGDAGGRAAE. The entire CDR3 reads CASGDAGGRAAETLYF.

On this clone: Mouse gene names and germline throughout. Read data end 4 residues before the CDR3 end; the end is taken from the germline J gene. The chain employs TRBV19 and TRBJ2-7, with TRBD1 as a possible D gene (6 bases). The CDR3 is 14 amino acids. Germline loops: CDR1 FNHDT, CDR2 SITEND (reference sequence). The CDR3 bases that were read are TGTGCCAGCAGTATCGAGGGACACCTGTAT. Translation gives CASSIEGHLY. The whole CDR3 is CASSIEGHLYEQYF.

Worth noting for this clone: Germline and genes: mouse. Coverage ceases 4 residues before the CDR3 finishes, and the germline J gene fills in the end. The rearrangement joins TRBV13-1 to TRBJ2-5, with a weak D call TRBD2 (6 bases). The CDR3 length is 16 residues. The germline CDR1 and CDR2 sequences are NSHNY and SYGAGN. CDR3 DNA, as far as it was read: TGTGCCAGCAGTGATGTGGCTGGGGATAGGGAGGAC. Its translation is CASSDVAGDRED. The entire CDR3 is CASSDVAGDREDTQYF.

This clone appeared a few times. The germline and genes are mouse ones. Read sequence stops 4 residues before the CDR3 end, and the germline J gene provides the missing end. This chain joins TRBV1 and TRBJ1-4; D is possibly TRBD1 (6 bases). The germline V gene encodes CDR1 NSQYPW and CDR2 LRSPGD (reference sequence). Between the trimmed V and J ends, which lost 4 bases and 4 bases, there was a span of 10 bases. The CDR3 contains 14 residues. CDR3 DNA (partial): TGCACCTGCAGTGAGACAGGCGTCAACGAA. Amino acids: CTCSETGVNE. The whole CDR3 protein is CTCSETGVNERLFF.

As regards this clone: The gene symbols are mouse symbols. The read gets to within 4 residues of the CDR3 end, and the germline J gene fills in the rest. The V and J genes are TRBV13-1 and TRBJ1-2; D call uncertain. The CDR3 is made up of 13 amino acids. The ends were cut back, 2 bases at V and 0 bases at J, with 5 bases in the middle. CDR1 and CDR2 (germline): NSHNY, SYGAGN. Partial CDR3 DNA: TGTGCCAGCAGTGAGTACACAAACTCC. The encoded protein is CASSEYTNS. The whole CDR3 is CASSEYTNSDYTF.

On this clone: Mouse gene names and germline throughout. The observed sequence ends 4 residues before the CDR3 terminus, with the missing tail filled in from the germline J gene. This sequence joins TRBV13-3 and TRBJ2-5; TRBD1 matches at 9 bases. The J segment lost 3 bases and the V segment lost 3 bases, leaving 5 bases of the junction unmatched. Germline lookup yields CDR1 NNHDY and CDR2 SYVADS. The CDR3 runs 15 residues. The CDR3 loop reads CASSAAGTGQDTQYF. The sequenced part of the CDR3 DNA is TGTGCCAGCAGTGCCGCCGGGACAGGGCAAGAC.

This clone was picked up many times. Germline and genes here are mouse. The read ends 4 residues early relative to the CDR3; the germline J gene fills the gap. The chain employs TRBV5 and TRBJ2-7; D gene uncertain. V lost 4 bases and J 0 bases, leaving 4 bases between the germline ends. The CDR3 extends over 12 amino acids. Germline CDR1 is LGHNA and CDR2 is YNLKQL (reference sequence). CDR3 loop: CASSPSSYEQYF. The covered CDR3 bases are TGTGCCAGCAGCCCCAGCTCCTAT.

This clone was found many times. Here the gene names and germline are mouse. The CDR3 end falls 4 residues outside the read, so it is completed with the germline J gene. The rearrangement joins TRBV13-3 to TRBJ1-4, with D perhaps TRBD1 (6 bases). V was cut by 9 bases and J by 0 bases, with 9 bases left in between. This CDR3 has 13 residues. Germline values: CDR1 NNHDY, CDR2 SYVADS. The CDR3 here is CAIRDISNERLFF. The sequenced CDR3 bases are TGTGCCATCCGGGACATTTCCAACGAA.

A word on this clone: Mouse names are used for the genes. The read ends 4 residues shy of where the CDR3 ends; the end is completed using the germline J gene. This chain connects TRBV13-1 to TRBJ2-7; 10 nucleotides line up with TRBD1. Germline lookup yields CDR1 NSHNY and CDR2 SYGAGN. The V segment lost 5 bases and the J segment 2 bases; nucleotides outside the gene matches: 1. CDR3 length: 13 residues. The covered CDR3 bases are TGTGCCAGCAGCGGGACAGGGGCCTAT. Its translation is CASSGTGAY. The full-length CDR3 reads as CASSGTGAYEQYF.

This clone has a count of ten or more. These gene names are mouse names. The read ends 4 residues shy of where the CDR3 ends; the end is completed using the germline J gene. V usage is TRBV13-3 and J usage is TRBJ2-1, with 10 bases aligning to TRBD2. This CDR3 is 15 amino acids long. Looked up from germline, CDR1 is NNHDY and CDR2 is SYVADS. Partial CDR3 DNA: TGTGCCAGCAGTGCCCCTGGGGGGGCTTTCGCT. This encodes CASSAPGGAFA. From start to end, the CDR3 is CASSAPGGAFAEQFF.

As concerns this clone: The genes and germline here are from mouse. The CDR3 end lies 4 residues beyond the end of the read and is filled in from the germline J gene. This chain uses TRBV13-1 with TRBJ1-2, with D possibly being TRBD1 (6 bases). There are 15 residues in the CDR3. Trimming took 0 bases from V and 0 from J, leaving 9 bases between them. The V gene's germline CDR1 is NSHNY and CDR2 SYGAGN. The CDR3 DNA, read in part, is TGTGCCAGCAGTGATGGGGGACATGCAAACTCC. Protein: CASSDGGHANS. The complete CDR3 reads CASSDGGHANSDYTF.

This clone was seen a few times. The germline and genes are mouse ones. The read is 4 residues too short to cover the CDR3 end, so that end is filled in from the germline J gene. The chain employs TRBV31 and TRBJ2-1; TRBD2 aligns across 7 bases. V shed 2 bases and J 4 bases; nucleotides not matched to a gene: 2. The CDR3 has 13 residues. The germline V gene encodes CDR1 GKSSPN and CDR2 SITVG. The CDR3 bases that were read are TGTGCCTGGAGTGGGGGGGGGTATGCT. This encodes CAWSGGGYA. The CDR3, in full, reads CAWSGGGYAEQFF.

In the case of this clone: Here the gene names and germline are mouse. The sequenced fragment ends 4 residues before the CDR3 boundary, so the rest is inferred from the germline J gene. This chain links TRBV1 with TRBJ2-4; possible D gene TRBD1, 6 bases. The CDR3 is made up of 14 amino acids. Germline V gene data show CDR1 as NSQYPW and CDR2 as LRSPGD (reference sequence). The V end lost 8 bases, the J end lost 3 bases, and 15 bases lay between the germline ends. The CDR3 reads CTCAKRDKQNTLYF. CDR3 bases read: TGCACCTGCGCAAAGAGGGACAAACAAAAC.

This clone was observed a handful of times. There is a difference at residue 13 between the TCRdb protein and the DNA translation, so the protein given here was translated from the DNA. Germline and genes here are mouse. The CDR3 end falls 3 residues outside the read, so it is completed with the germline J gene. The V and J genes are TRBV12-1 and TRBJ1-3, with a possible D match to TRBD1 (6 bases). Germline CDR1 SGHSN, CDR2 HYEKVE. There are 16 residues in the CDR3. V lost 2 bases, J lost 0 bases, and 13 bases lay in between. The CDR3 is CASSPRDKHSGNTLYF. The part of the CDR3 DNA that was read is TGTGCCAGCTCTCCCCGGGACAAACATTCTGGAAATACG.

A note on this clone: Gene and germline names: mouse. The sequenced CDR3 bases are TGTGCTAGCAGTAGAGATGGGACAGCATAT. This encodes CASSRDGTAY. The complete CDR3 protein is CASSRDGTAYEQYF. The rearrangement links TRBV17 to TRBJ2-7; 7 nucleotides match TRBD1. The observed sequence ends 4 residues before the CDR3 terminus, with the missing tail filled in from the germline J gene. Germline assignment: CDR1 MNHDT and CDR2 YYDKIL. CDR3 length: 14 amino acids.

This clone was observed at least ten times. The TCRdb protein fails to match the DNA translation at residue 13; the protein reported here was translated from the DNA. The gene names given are mouse names. The read stops 3 residues short of the end of the CDR3; the missing end is completed from the germline J gene. The chain employs TRBV13-3 and TRBJ1-6; perhaps TRBD1 as D (6 bases). TRBJ1-6 is reported as an ORF; its role is uncertain. The CDR3 contains 16 residues. Germline assignment: CDR1 NNHDY and CDR2 SYVADS. The V end was cut by 0 bases, the J end by 7 bases, with 14 bases between. The CDR3 bases that were read are TGTGCCAGCAGTGATGCTCTTAACAGGGAGAATTCGCCC. The encoded protein is CASSDALNRENSP. The entire CDR3 protein is CASSDALNRENSPLYF.

Comments on this clone: Genes and germline are mouse. With the read ending 4 residues before the CDR3 end, the germline J gene is used to fill in that end. The rearrangement joins TRBV19 to TRBJ2-5, with a tentative D call TRBD1 (6 bases). This CDR3 has 16 amino acids. V was trimmed by 4 bases and J by 0 bases, leaving 15 bases between them. CDR1 and CDR2 (germline): FNHDT, SITEND (reference sequence). Incomplete CDR3 DNA: TGTGCCAGCAGTCCACCCGGGACATTTAACCAAGAC. Residues: CASSPPGTFNQD. The entire CDR3 protein is CASSPPGTFNQDTQYF.

Concerning this clone: Gene names and germline refer to mouse. The CDR3 goes on 4 residues after the read ends, and that part is filled in from the germline J gene. The chain uses TRBV1 and TRBJ2-3, with 9 bases matching TRBD2. The CDR3 runs 14 residues. Germline V CDR1 and CDR2: NSQYPW, LRSPGD (reference sequence). The J segment lost 0 bases and the V segment lost 7 bases, leaving 2 bases of the junction unmatched. The covered CDR3 bases are TGCACCTGCACCTGGGGGGGTAGTGCAGAA. The encoded protein is CTCTWGGSAE. The full CDR3 protein reads CTCTWGGSAETLYF.

This clone was observed at least ten times. The TCRdb protein fails to match the DNA translation at residue 13; the protein reported here was translated from the DNA. The germline and genes are mouse ones. Read sequence stops 3 residues before the CDR3 end, and the germline J gene provides the missing end. V gene TRBV13-3 combines with J gene TRBJ1-3; TRBD1 aligns across 10 bases. The germline gives CDR1 NNHDY, CDR2 SYVADS. V gave up 4 bases and J gave up 3 bases; unmatched junction bases: 7. This CDR3 region has 16 residues. The part of the CDR3 DNA that was read is TGTGCCAGCAGTCCCTCCGGGACAGGGGTTGGAAATACG. This encodes CASSPSGTGVGNT. The complete CDR3 sequence is CASSPSGTGVGNTLYF.